Following are 22 T cell receptor beta chains from one sample sequenced in a study of blood T cell repertoires in COVID-19. Data came from immunoSEQ multiplex PCR; TCRdb stores just in-frame clones and leaves some out. The sample carries 200,000 to 300,000 clones, 70% to 90% recorded once. The source material was PBMCs or T cells enriched from blood (not recorded which). These receptors were taken from a woman aged 45-65 years with acute COVID-19.

V and J are TRBV9 and TRBJ2-1; 8 bases are shared with TRBD1. This CDR3 region has 17 residues. V was pared by 2 bases and J by 2 bases, with 9 bases of the junction left unmatched. The germline V gene encodes CDR1 SGDLS and CDR2 YYNGEE. CDR3 nucleotides: TGTGCCAGCAGCGTCCAGGGGGCTCCAGTACCCTACAATGAGCAGTTCTTC. It codes for CASSVQGAPVPYNEQFF.

The rearrangement joins TRBV19 to TRBJ1-2; possibly TRBD1 for D (5 bases). Trimming shortened V by 5 bases and J by 1 base, and 11 bases separated the two germline ends. The CDR3 consists of 14 residues. CDR1 is LNHDA, CDR2 SQIVND, per germline (reference sequence). CDR3 nucleotides: TGTGCCAGTAGTCCGCGGACACATAACTATGGCTACACCTTC. Translating it yields CASSPRTHNYGYTF. The full variable domain, with the rest looked up from reference TRBV19 and TRBJ1-2, is DGGITQSPKYLFRKEGQNVTLSCEQNLNHDAMYWYRQDPGQGLRLIYYSQIVNDFQKGDIAEGYSVSREKKESFPLTVTSAQKNPTAFYLCASSPRTHNYGYTFGSGTRLTVV.

This clone showed up just a few times. V gene TRBV19 combines with J gene TRBJ1-2; TRBD1 matches 7 bases. Trimming cost V 6 bases and J 8 bases; bases outside gene matches: 3. The length of the CDR3 is 11 residues. Germline lookup yields CDR1 LNHDA and CDR2 SQIVND (reference sequence). The CDR3 DNA reads TGTGCCAGTAGGCAGGGGGGAGGCTACACCTTC. Amino acid sequence: CASRQGGGYTF.

The V and J genes are TRBV2 and TRBJ2-7; the match to TRBD1 covers 8 bases. V was clipped by 8 bases and J by 7 bases; unmatched bases: 7. This CDR3 has 12 amino acids. Germline lookup yields CDR1 SNHLY and CDR2 FYNNEI. CDR3 residues: CASETGVGEQYF. The CDR3 bases are TGTGCCAGCGAGACAGGGGTGGGAGAGCAGTACTTC.

This chain links TRBV15 with TRBJ1-3, with 7 bases fitting TRBD1. The trim removed 5 bases at V and 0 bases at J, leaving 1 base unmatched. The CDR3 sequence is 14 residues long. The germline V gene has CDR1 LNHNV and CDR2 YYDKDF (reference sequence). The CDR3 is CATSDRVSGNTIYF. The CDR3 DNA sequence: TGTGCCACCAGCGACAGGGTCTCTGGAAACACCATATATTTT.

This chain links TRBV6-5 with TRBJ1-1; 10 positions match TRBD1. The CDR3 covers 15 residues. V dropped 5 bases and J dropped 3; count of bases not matched to a gene: 6. CDR1 and CDR2 from the germline V gene are MNHEY and SVGAGI. Here the CDR3 reads CASSPRTGGHTEAFF. DNA for the CDR3: TGTGCCAGCAGTCCCCGGACAGGGGGTCACACTGAAGCTTTCTTT.

This chain joins TRBV4-2 and TRBJ1-2, with D unclear. Germline V gene sequence: CDR1 LGHNA, CDR2 YNFKEQ. The CDR3 totals 16 residues. With 0 bases removed from V and 6 bases from J, the gap between germline ends came to 17 bases. CDR3 sequence: CASSQDLNRQVHGYTF. The CDR3 DNA sequence: TGTGCCAGCAGCCAAGATCTCAATCGCCAGGTACATGGCTACACCTTC.

V usage is TRBV30 and J usage is TRBJ1-2; 7 bases match TRBD1. J lost 8 bases, V lost 5 bases, and 14 bases had no gene match. The CDR3 extends over 14 amino acids. Germline V gene data show CDR1 as GTSNPN and CDR2 as SVGIG (reference sequence). DNA of the CDR3: TGTGCCTGGTTGGGAACGGGACAGCCGGGGGGCTACACCTTC. This gives the protein CAWLGTGQPGGYTF.

The J gene is TRBJ2-7, the V gene TRBV27; D unclear. Trimming left V 3 bases short and J 1 base short, with 13 bases between. This CDR3 is built from 15 residues. The germline V gene has CDR1 MNHEY and CDR2 SMNVEV (reference sequence). This CDR3 reads CASSFGPVSSYEQYF. The CDR3 nucleotides are TGTGCCAGCAGTTTTGGGCCCGTTTCTTCCTACGAGCAGTACTTC.

The chain has TRBV7-2 and TRBJ1-2; D is undetermined. The CDR3 is 14 amino acids. The ends were cut back, 0 bases at V and 2 bases at J, with 7 bases in the middle. The germline CDR1 and CDR2 sequences are SGHTA and FQGNSA. CDR3 loop: CASSLATGNYGYTF. CDR3 sequence (DNA): TGTGCCAGCAGCTTAGCAACGGGGAACTATGGCTACACCTTC.

V gene TRBV7-3 combines with J gene TRBJ1-2, with 7 bases fitting TRBD1. This CDR3 has 15 amino acids. With 3 bases clipped from V and 4 bases from J, the junction kept 8 bases outside the gene matches. Germline CDR1 SGHTA, CDR2 FQGTGA. This CDR3 is CASSFGGGRGYGYTF. The CDR3 DNA reads TGTGCCAGCAGCTTTGGAGGGGGCAGGGGCTATGGCTACACCTTC.

DNA for the CDR3: TGTGCCAGCAGCTTAGCCCGGAGCAGGAACACTGAAGCTTTCTTT. Protein sequence: CASSLARSRNTEAFF. This chain uses TRBV7-9 with TRBJ1-1; D unclear. This CDR3 spans 15 amino acids. Trimming shortened V by 0 bases and J by 1 base, and 9 bases separated the two germline ends. In germline, CDR1 is SEHNR, CDR2 FQNEAQ (reference sequence). The full variable domain, its missing parts supplied by reference TRBV7-9 and TRBJ1-1, is DTGVSQNPRHKITKRGQNVTFRCDPISEHNRLYWYRQTLGQGPEFLTYFQNEAQLEKSRLLSDRFSAERPKGSFSTLEIQRTEQGDSAMYLCASSLARSRNTEAFFGQGTRLTVV.

The table lists this clone with a few counts. The chain couples TRBV5-7 to TRBJ1-1; D may be TRBD1 (5 bases). TRBV5-7 is marked as an open reading frame, function uncertain. V was cut by 6 bases and J by 1 base, with 16 bases left in between. This CDR3 comprises 15 residues. The CDR3 spells CASMVGTGRNTEAFF. DNA of the CDR3: TGTGCCAGCATGGTGGGAACAGGCCGGAACACTGAAGCTTTCTTT.

This clone was found once. The V and J genes are TRBV9 and TRBJ1-6; 7 nucleotides line up with TRBD1. Germline V gene data show CDR1 as SGDLS and CDR2 as YYNGEE. Trimming at V came to 3 bases and at J to 5 bases, leaving 2 bases not matched to a gene. This CDR3 is built from 14 residues. The CDR3 nucleotides read TGTGCCAGCAGCGAAGGGACAGATAATTCACCCCTCCACTTT. This translates into CASSEGTDNSPLHF.

V is TRBV5-4 and J is TRBJ2-5; D perhaps matches TRBD2 (6 bases). This CDR3 is built from 14 residues. Germline V gene lookup returns CDR1 SGHNT and CDR2 YYREEE (reference sequence). Trimming left V 4 bases short and J 1 base short, with 11 bases between. CDR3 nucleotide sequence: TGTGCCAGCAGCCACCTGACTAGCCAAGAGACCCAGTACTTC. Its translation is CASSHLTSQETQYF.

A note on this clone: This sample also contains other DNA sequences that code for the same CDR3. This chain uses TRBV5-4 with TRBJ1-3; no clear D gene. Germline lookup yields CDR1 SGHNT and CDR2 YYREEE (reference sequence). V was clipped by 0 bases and J by 2 bases, with 9 bases between them. This CDR3 has 15 amino acids. The CDR3 here is CASSLAGGTGNTIYF. The CDR3 nucleotides read TGTGCCAGCAGCTTGGCGGGAGGAACTGGAAACACCATATATTTT.

The chain combines TRBV6-1 with TRBJ1-4; no firm D call. This CDR3 has 16 amino acids. The V gene lost 4 bases and the J gene lost 0 bases, with 12 bases spanning the gap. Germline CDR1 MNHNS, CDR2 SASEGT. The CDR3 reads CASSGSIASTNEKLFF. The CDR3 nucleotides are TGTGCCAGCAGTGGATCCATAGCTTCAACTAATGAAAAACTGTTTTTT.

The CDR3 coding sequence is TGTGCCAGCACCCACGACAGGGAGAACATTCAGTACTTC. It codes for CASTHDRENIQYF. The rearrangement uses TRBV7-2 and TRBJ2-4, with TRBD1 matching 7 bases. The CDR3 extends over 13 amino acids. The V gene end was trimmed by 7 bases and the J gene end by 7 bases; junction bases not matched to a gene: 7. Germline CDR1 is SGHTA and CDR2 is FQGNSA.

The chain links TRBV19 to TRBJ1-1; weak D call: TRBD1 (6 bases). Germline V gives CDR1 LNHDA, CDR2 SQIVND (reference sequence). The CDR3 sequence is 14 residues long. The V end lost 6 bases, the J end lost 3 bases, and 14 bases lay between the germline ends. The CDR3 coding sequence is TGTGCCAGTAGAACCCCGGGACATCACACTGAAGCTTTCTTT. Its protein product is CASRTPGHHTEAFF.

This clone was seen just once. The chain is built from TRBV5-4 and TRBJ2-7; 7 bases map to TRBD1. The CDR3 sequence is 15 residues long. V was clipped by 3 bases and J by 1 base; unmatched bases: 7. Germline V gene sequence: CDR1 SGHNT, CDR2 YYREEE (reference sequence). Written as DNA, the CDR3 is TGTGCCAGCAGCTGGCCGGGACAGCAATCCTACGAGCAGTACTTC. Amino acid sequence: CASSWPGQQSYEQYF.

The chain links TRBV5-1 to TRBJ1-2; possibly TRBD1 for D (5 bases). The CDR3 runs 13 residues. Germline assignment: CDR1 SGHRS and CDR2 YFSETQ. Trimming pared 2 bases from V and 4 bases from J, leaving 9 bases between. The CDR3 nucleotides are TGCGCCAGCAGCTTCGGGGGTTCCTATGGCTACACCTTC. Protein product: CASSFGGSYGYTF.

The chain is built from TRBV6-1 and TRBJ2-7; 12 bases are a match to TRBD1. Germline V gene lookup returns CDR1 MNHNS and CDR2 SASEGT. The CDR3 is 15 residues long. V lost 3 bases to trimming and J lost 6 bases; unmatched junction nucleotides: 6. The CDR3, as DNA: TGTGCCAGCAGTGATCCGGGACAGGGGGCAGGCGAGCAGTACTTC. Translated: CASSDPGQGAGEQYF.